The T cell receptor (beta chain) under discussion was sequenced for a study of blood T cells in healthy people across ages. Study observations and caveats: There were more naive CD4+ cells and higher diversity in long-lived donors than in aged donors.

Healthy Caucasian individuals from Russia aged about 6 to 90 served as donors. As regards this clonotype: Its antigen is still unknown.

CDR3 length: 16 residues. Germline assignment: CDR1 SGHNT and CDR2 YYREEE (reference sequence). After removal of 6 bases from V and 4 bases from J, the junction contained 8 bases not matched to a gene. Alongside a J-beta primer mix, a sample-barcoded 5' primer served in a second PCR lasting about 7 to 11 cycles. Each CDR3 protein is one row after TCRdb ran MiXCR on the 5' RACE reads. The sample yields hundreds of thousands of distinct CDR3 sequences, 40% to 45% seen once. The sequence was obtained from a man aged 80 or over in good health. Sequencing was performed on blood. The rearrangement joins TRBV5-4 to TRBJ2-3, with 13 bases aligning to TRBD2. The CDR3 bases are TGTGCCAGCAACCCCAGGACTAGCGGGAGATCAGATACGCAGTATTTT. Its protein product is CASNPRTSGRSDTQYF.